Below, 24 T cell receptor beta chains from the same sample are listed, as sequenced in a study of sequential checkpoint blockade in melanoma. The treatment was: randomized to nivolumab then ipilimumab (arm A) or the reverse (arm B). Profiling relied on immunoSEQ multiplex PCR, and the TCRdb table lists in-frame clones only, not all of them. Of around 18,000 clones listed, just over 70% are singletons. The starting material was CD8+ T cells sorted from blood (inferred from file names), obtained from a patient given nivolumab and ipilimumab in sequence. These TCRs come from a human donor with melanoma.

V gene TRBV5-6 combines with J gene TRBJ2-7, with 9 nucleotides matching TRBD2. V dropped 0 bases and J dropped 0; count of bases not matched to a gene: 1. Per germline, CDR1 SGHDT and CDR2 YYEEEE. The CDR3 has 15 residues. The CDR3 sequence is CASSLGSGSSYEQYF. In nucleotides, the CDR3 is TGTGCCAGCAGCTTGGGTAGCGGGAGCTCCTACGAGCAGTACTTC.

This chain connects TRBV9 to TRBJ2-1; possibly TRBD2 for D (6 bases). CDR3 length: 15 amino acids. CDR1 and CDR2 (germline): SGDLS, YYNGEE. Trimming removed 2 bases from V and 6 bases from J, with 15 bases in between. CDR3 nucleotides: TGTGCCAGCAGCGTGGAGGGTTATCCAGTCAATGAGCAGTTCTTC. Protein: CASSVEGYPVNEQFF.

This chain connects TRBV7-9 to TRBJ2-1; 10 bases are a match to TRBD2. Germline CDR1 is SEHNR and CDR2 is FQNEAQ (reference sequence). V lost 5 bases to trimming and J lost 0 bases; unmatched junction nucleotides: 1. The CDR3 consists of 15 residues. The CDR3 DNA reads TGTGCCAGCAGCGCTAGCGGGAGCTCCTACAATGAGCAGTTCTTC. This translates into CASSASGSSYNEQFF.

The genes are TRBV28 and TRBJ2-1, with D maybe TRBD2 (6 bases). The CDR3 is made up of 13 amino acids. Germline lookup yields CDR1 MDHEN and CDR2 SYDVKM. Trimming left V 6 bases short and J 7 bases short, with 13 bases between. The chain's CDR3 is CASRLPGSNEQFF. Here the CDR3 DNA reads TGTGCCAGCAGACTCCCCGGGAGTAATGAGCAGTTCTTC.

This sequence joins TRBV30 and TRBJ2-2, with D possibly TRBD2 on 6 matching bases. V was shortened by 0 bases and J by 6 bases, with 8 bases between the two germline ends. Germline loops: CDR1 GTSNPN, CDR2 SVGIG (reference sequence). The CDR3 totals 13 residues. The CDR3 DNA is TGTGCCTGGAGTGTTGGAGGGCCCGGGGAGCTGTTTTTT. Translation gives CAWSVGGPGELFF.

The chain is built from TRBV7-3 and TRBJ2-1; the match to TRBD2 covers 7 bases. This CDR3 comprises 15 residues. Per the germline V gene, CDR1 is SGHTA and CDR2 is FQGTGA. J was trimmed by 1 base and V by 5 bases; bases with no gene match: 5. The CDR3 DNA is TGTGCCAGCAGCGCGGGGGTGAATTCCTACAATGAGCAGTTCTTC. This encodes CASSAGVNSYNEQFF.

This clone was observed a few times. This likely came from a read error, as a far larger clone is one base away. The chain combines TRBV4-3 with TRBJ2-7; weak D call: TRBD2 (6 bases). The CDR3 runs 16 residues. With 0 bases removed from V and 0 bases from J, the gap between germline ends came to 12 bases. CDR1 LGHNA and CDR2 YSLEER come from the germline V gene. The CDR3 sequence is CASSQEWSGASYEQYF. The CDR3 DNA sequence: TGCGCCAGCAGCCAAGAATGGTCGGGAGCCTCCTACGAGCAGTACTTC.

V and J are TRBV5-6 and TRBJ2-3; the D is unclear. There are 13 residues in the CDR3. Germline assignment: CDR1 SGHDT and CDR2 YYEEEE. The germline V and J ends were trimmed by 0 bases and 2 bases, with 4 bases remaining between them. CDR3 nucleotides: TGTGCCAGCAGCTTGGGGGCCACAGATACGCAGTATTTT. It encodes CASSLGATDTQYF. Full variable domain (rest looked up from reference TRBV5-6 and TRBJ2-3): DAGVTQSPTHLIKTRGQQVTLRCSPKSGHDTVSWYQQALGQGPQFIFQYYEEEERQRGNFPDRFSGHQFPNYSSELNVNALLLGDSALYLCASSLGATDTQYFGPGTRLTVL.

The chain recombines TRBV6-5 with TRBJ2-7; 8 positions match TRBD1. This CDR3 has 14 amino acids. Germline trimming cut 0 bases from V and 3 bases from J; bases unmatched to any gene: 1. Germline CDR1 MNHEY, CDR2 SVGAGI. This CDR3 reads CASSYSDRDYEQYF. CDR3 nucleotide sequence: TGTGCCAGCAGTTACTCGGACAGGGACTACGAGCAGTACTTC.

This chain uses TRBV27 with TRBJ2-7; a possible D gene is TRBD2 (6 bases). The CDR3 totals 15 residues. V gave up 3 bases and J gave up 3 bases, with 15 bases separating them. The germline V gene has CDR1 MNHEY and CDR2 SMNVEV (reference sequence). The CDR3 DNA reads as TGTGCCAGCAGTTTTTGGGGGACTGGTAACTACGAGCAGTACTTC. Protein sequence: CASSFWGTGNYEQYF.

This clone came up a few times. V usage is TRBV7-8 and J usage is TRBJ2-7; TRBD2 aligns across 8 bases. The CDR3 sequence is 13 residues long. V was clipped by 6 bases and J by 4 bases; unmatched bases: 5. Per germline, CDR1 SGHVS and CDR2 FQNEAQ. The CDR3: CASSSLAGYEQYF. The CDR3 coding sequence is TGTGCCAGCAGTTCTTTAGCGGGATACGAGCAGTACTTC. Full variable domain (missing parts from reference TRBV7-8 and TRBJ2-7): GAGVSQSPRYKVAKRGQDVALRCDPISGHVSLFWYQQALGQGPEFLTYFQNEAQLDKSGLPSDRFFAERPEGSVSTLKIQRTQQEDSAVYLCASSSLAGYEQYFGPGTRLTVT.

The rearrangement links TRBV4-3 to TRBJ2-1; 13 bases are shared with TRBD2. After removal of 3 bases from V and 8 bases from J, the junction contained 1 base not matched to a gene. The germline V gene has CDR1 LGHNA and CDR2 YSLEER. This CDR3 has 14 amino acids. The CDR3 bases are TGCGCCAGCAGCCACGGACTAGCGGGGGATGAGCAGTTCTTC. The encoded protein is CASSHGLAGDEQFF.

V usage is TRBV6-5 and J usage is TRBJ2-3; D uncertain. CDR3 size: 15 residues. The V gene lost 2 bases and the J gene lost 0 bases, with 9 bases spanning the gap. CDR1 and CDR2 from the germline V gene are MNHEY and SVGAGI. CDR3 nucleotides: TGTGCCAGCAGTTACGCCCTCGAGAGCACAGATACGCAGTATTTT. Protein product: CASSYALESTDTQYF.

V and J are TRBV7-8 and TRBJ1-1, with TRBD1 as a possible D gene (5 bases). This CDR3 has 15 residues. CDR1 SGHVS and CDR2 FQNEAQ come from the germline V gene. Between the trimmed V and J ends, which lost 5 bases and 1 base, there was a span of 14 bases. CDR3 residues: CASSRFGTQNTEAFF. CDR3 in DNA: TGTGCCAGCAGCCGTTTTGGGACTCAGAACACTGAAGCTTTCTTT.

The chain is built from TRBV10-3 and TRBJ1-1, with D perhaps matching TRBD1 (6 bases). Trimming stripped 1 base from V and 1 base from J, with 10 bases between. Germline CDR1 is ENHRY and CDR2 is SYGVKD. This CDR3 has 15 amino acids. The CDR3 region is CAISEFTGTNTEAFF. DNA for the CDR3: TGTGCCATCAGTGAGTTTACAGGGACGAACACTGAAGCTTTCTTT.

The genes are TRBV16 and TRBJ1-4; 9 bases line up with TRBD1. V dropped 2 bases and J dropped 8; count of bases not matched to a gene: 15. Germline V gene lookup returns CDR1 KGHSY and CDR2 FQNENV. The CDR3 is 18 amino acids. The CDR3, as DNA: TGTGCCAGCAGCCAAGATCCGGGAGGGACAGGGTATCAAGAAAAACTGTTTTTT. It yields the protein CASSQDPGGTGYQEKLFF.

This chain connects TRBV5-8 to TRBJ2-5, with TRBD1 matching over 8 bases. The CDR3 consists of 17 residues. Germline V gives CDR1 SGHTS, CDR2 YDEGEE. Trimming took 3 bases from V and 2 from J; bases not matched to a gene: 12. As DNA, the CDR3 is TGTGCCAGCAGCTCCGGACAGGGACTTTTCCCTCAAGAGACCCAGTACTTC. Its translation: CASSSGQGLFPQETQYF. Full variable domain (remainder filled in from reference TRBV5-8 and TRBJ2-5): EAGVTQSPTHLIKTRGQQATLRCSPISGHTSVYWYQQALGLGLQFLLWYDEGEERNRGNFPPRFSGRQFPNYSSELNVNALELEDSALYLCASSSGQGLFPQETQYFGPGTRLLVL.

V usage is TRBV27 and J usage is TRBJ2-5; TRBD1 matches 7 bases. The germline V gene encodes CDR1 MNHEY and CDR2 SMNVEV (reference sequence). The V gene end was trimmed by 8 bases and the J gene end by 5 bases; junction bases not matched to a gene: 5. This CDR3 contains 12 residues. The CDR3 sequence is CASGTVQETQYF. In nucleotides, the CDR3 is TGTGCCAGCGGGACAGTACAGGAGACCCAGTACTTC.

This clone was counted between two and nine times. The CDR3 DNA is TGTGCCAGTAGGGAGAGCAATCAGCCCCAGCATTTT. Its translation is CASRESNQPQHF. The J gene is TRBJ1-5, the V gene TRBV19; D gene uncertain. Germline-derived CDR1 and CDR2 are LNHDA and SQIVND (reference sequence). The CDR3 totals 12 residues. Trimming pared 6 bases from V and 1 base from J, leaving 4 bases between. The whole variable domain, remainder taken from reference TRBV19 and TRBJ1-5, is DGGITQSPKYLFRKEGQNVTLSCEQNLNHDAMYWYRQDPGQGLRLIYYSQIVNDFQKGDIAEGYSVSREKKESFPLTVTSAQKNPTAFYLCASRESNQPQHFGDGTRLSIL.

This clone turned up a few times. V gene TRBV7-8 combines with J gene TRBJ2-7; the match to TRBD1 covers 12 bases. The CDR3 has 16 amino acids. Unmatched junction bases numbered 3, after V lost 1 base and J lost 2 bases. Germline V gives CDR1 SGHVS, CDR2 FQNEAQ. The CDR3 DNA sequence: TGTGCCAGCAGCTTAGAAGGGACAGGGGGCACCTACGAGCAGTACTTC. Translated: CASSLEGTGGTYEQYF.

The V gene is TRBV29-1, the J gene TRBJ2-7, with 9 bases fitting TRBD1. V lost 6 bases to trimming and J lost 3 bases; unmatched junction nucleotides: 3. Germline V gene sequence: CDR1 SQVTM, CDR2 ANQGSEA. The CDR3 is 12 residues long. In nucleotides, the CDR3 is TGCAGCGTCCCGGGACAGGGCTACGAGCAGTACTTC. Translated: CSVPGQGYEQYF.

This clone counts as medium-sized (0.01 to 0.1%). Other nucleotide sequences from this sample produce the same CDR3. CDR3 DNA sequence: TGTGCCAGCAGTGTACTTCTCCCCTACGAGCAGTACTTC. Translated: CASSVLLPYEQYF. The chain recombines TRBV2 with TRBJ2-7, with D hard to call. Germline V gives CDR1 SNHLY, CDR2 FYNNEI. CDR3 length: 13 amino acids. The ends were cut back, 4 bases at V and 2 bases at J, with 9 bases in the middle. Using reference TRBV2 and TRBJ2-7 for the parts outside the CDR3, the full variable domain is EPEVTQTPSHQVTQMGQEVILRCVPISNHLYFYWYRQILGQKVEFLVSFYNNEISEKSEIFDDQFSVERPDGSNFTLKIRSTKLEDSAMYFCASSVLLPYEQYFGPGTRLTVT.

The chain carries TRBV30 and TRBJ1-5; tentatively, D is TRBD1 (5 bases). The ends were cut back, 8 bases at V and 0 bases at J, with 17 bases in the middle. CDR1 and CDR2 (germline): GTSNPN, SVGIG (reference sequence). This CDR3 has 15 amino acids. CDR3 in amino acids: CALGRGANSNQPQHF. In nucleotides, the CDR3 is TGTGCCCTGGGGAGGGGCGCAAATAGCAATCAGCCCCAGCATTTT.

The rearrangement links TRBV11-2 to TRBJ2-7; a possible D gene is TRBD2 (5 bases). The V gene's germline CDR1 is SGHAT and CDR2 FQNNGV. V shed 3 bases and J shed 2 bases, with 8 bases lying between them. CDR3 length: 13 residues. The CDR3 spells CASSFGVPYEQYF. The DNA for the CDR3 is TGTGCCAGCAGCTTCGGGGTACCCTACGAGCAGTACTTC. The full variable domain, rest sourced from reference TRBV11-2 and TRBJ2-7, is EAGVAQSPRYKIIEKRQSVAFWCNPISGHATLYWYQQILGQGPKLLIQFQNNGVVDDSQLPKDRFSAERLKGVDSTLKIQPAKLEDSAVYLCASSFGVPYEQYFGPGTRLTVT.